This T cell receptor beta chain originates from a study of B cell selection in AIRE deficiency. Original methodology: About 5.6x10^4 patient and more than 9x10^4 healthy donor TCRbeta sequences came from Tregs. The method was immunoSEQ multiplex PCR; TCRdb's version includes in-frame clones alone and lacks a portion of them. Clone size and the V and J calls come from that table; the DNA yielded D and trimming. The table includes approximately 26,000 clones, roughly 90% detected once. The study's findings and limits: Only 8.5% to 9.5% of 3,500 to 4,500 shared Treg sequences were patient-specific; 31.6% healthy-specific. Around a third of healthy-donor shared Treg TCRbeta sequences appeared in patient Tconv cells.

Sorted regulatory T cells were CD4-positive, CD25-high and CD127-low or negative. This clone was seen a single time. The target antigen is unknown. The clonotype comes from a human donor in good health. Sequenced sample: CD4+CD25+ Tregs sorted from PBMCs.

The CDR3 loop reads CAISDWGRNNEQFF. CDR3 nucleotides: TGTGCCATCAGTGACTGGGGGCGAAACAATGAGCAGTTCTTC. V and J are TRBV10-3 and TRBJ2-1; D is perhaps TRBD1 (6 bases). The CDR3 runs 14 residues. Germline V gene lookup returns CDR1 ENHRY and CDR2 SYGVKD. V was trimmed by 3 bases and J by 5 bases, leaving 11 bases between them.